This TCR beta chain was retrieved from a study of blood T cell repertoires in COVID-19. In the study overall: Whether acute or convalescent, the COVID-19 samples came from the United States, Italy and Spain.

Assay: immunoSEQ multiplex PCR; the TCRdb copy retains only in-frame clones and omits some. Of under 90,000 clones listed, 87% are singletons. This CDR3 has 15 residues. Trimming cost V 1 base and J 7 bases, with 11 bases left between them. The germline CDR1 and CDR2 sequences are MGHRA and YSYEKL. There are many counts of this clone. This chain joins TRBV4-1 and TRBJ1-6; the D gene is possibly TRBD1 (6 bases). Source material: peripheral blood. This TCR was recovered from a woman aged 45-60 years with COVID-19, enrolled during active disease. The CDR3 nucleotides read TGCGCCAGCAGCCAAGGCAGGGGATTCAATTCACCCCTCCACTTT. Translation gives CASSQGRGFNSPLHF.